A selection of T cell receptor beta chains follows, all from one sample in a study of CD8+ T cells in alopecia areata. Only in-frame clones appear in the TCRdb table, and some are missing; sequencing was by immunoSEQ multiplex PCR. The sample includes about 160,000 clones, 47% of them seen just once. Specimen: CD4+ T cells sorted from blood. These receptors all stem from a human donor with alopecia areata. The CDR3 runs from the conserved cysteine through the conserved F or W. Fields, in order: J gene, D gene, clone size, V gene, CDR3 protein, CDR3 DNA. A D gene is named only where the DNA matches it firmly. For some rows the clone size is stated as once, few or many, or as a class when expanded; others skip it.

>TRBJ2-3|.|once|TRBV27
CATSPDVYGGTDTQYF
TGTGCCACCTCCCCGGACGTCTATGGAGGGACAGATACGCAGTATTTT
>TRBJ2-7|TRBD1|.|TRBV5-6
CASSPPGTVSYEQYF
TGTGCCAGCAGCCCACCCGGGACAGTTTCCTACGAGCAGTACTTC
>TRBJ2-7|.|few|TRBV29-1
CSVSQGPYEQYF
TGCAGCGTTTCCCAGGGACCCTACGAGCAGTACTTC
>TRBJ2-3|.|.|TRBV30
CAWSVERPSTDTQYF
TGTGCCTGGAGTGTGGAGCGGCCTAGCACAGATACGCAGTATTTT
>TRBJ1-1|.|.|TRBV7-6
CASSPRGGWTEAFF
TGTGCCAGCAGCCCTAGGGGAGGGTGGACTGAAGCTTTCTTT
>TRBJ1-1|.|few|TRBV5-1
CASSRTITNTEAFF
TGCGCCAGCAGCAGGACCATAACGAACACTGAAGCTTTCTTT
>TRBJ2-3|.|.|TRBV7-6
CASSNYDTQYF
TGTGCCAGCAGCAATTACGATACGCAGTATTTT
>TRBJ2-7|.|.|TRBV7-2
CASSPVGTGEQYF
TGTGCCAGCAGCCCAGTTGGCACCGGCGAGCAGTACTTC
>TRBJ2-5|TRBD2|.|TRBV5-6
CASSYGLAGETQYF
TGTGCCAGCAGCTACGGACTAGCGGGAGAGACCCAGTACTTC
>TRBJ2-5|TRBD2|few|TRBV29-1
CSVEGGKETQYF
TGCAGCGTTGAGGGGGGGAAAGAGACCCAGTACTTC
>TRBJ2-1|.|.|TRBV30
CAWSAGSRYNEQFF
TGTGCCTGGAGTGCTGGTTCTCGATACAATGAGCAGTTCTTC
>TRBJ1-5|.|.|TRBV6-5
CASSRNTVNQPQHF
TGTGCCAGCAGCCGAAATACAGTAAATCAGCCCCAGCATTTT
>TRBJ2-1|.|.|TRBV19
CASSSPLGLYYNEQFF
TGTGCCAGTAGTTCCCCGTTGGGATTGTACTACAATGAGCAGTTCTTC
>TRBJ2-7|.|.|TRBV30
CAWSRQVSYEQYF
TGTGCCTGGAGTAGACAGGTATCCTACGAGCAGTACTTC
>TRBJ2-1|TRBD2|.|TRBV27
CASTGTSPYNEQFF
TGTGCCAGCACCGGGACTAGTCCCTACAATGAGCAGTTCTTC
>TRBJ1-1|TRBD1|.|TRBV7-7
CASSCRGPEAFF
TGTGCTAGCAGCTGCAGGGGGCCTGAAGCTTTCTTT